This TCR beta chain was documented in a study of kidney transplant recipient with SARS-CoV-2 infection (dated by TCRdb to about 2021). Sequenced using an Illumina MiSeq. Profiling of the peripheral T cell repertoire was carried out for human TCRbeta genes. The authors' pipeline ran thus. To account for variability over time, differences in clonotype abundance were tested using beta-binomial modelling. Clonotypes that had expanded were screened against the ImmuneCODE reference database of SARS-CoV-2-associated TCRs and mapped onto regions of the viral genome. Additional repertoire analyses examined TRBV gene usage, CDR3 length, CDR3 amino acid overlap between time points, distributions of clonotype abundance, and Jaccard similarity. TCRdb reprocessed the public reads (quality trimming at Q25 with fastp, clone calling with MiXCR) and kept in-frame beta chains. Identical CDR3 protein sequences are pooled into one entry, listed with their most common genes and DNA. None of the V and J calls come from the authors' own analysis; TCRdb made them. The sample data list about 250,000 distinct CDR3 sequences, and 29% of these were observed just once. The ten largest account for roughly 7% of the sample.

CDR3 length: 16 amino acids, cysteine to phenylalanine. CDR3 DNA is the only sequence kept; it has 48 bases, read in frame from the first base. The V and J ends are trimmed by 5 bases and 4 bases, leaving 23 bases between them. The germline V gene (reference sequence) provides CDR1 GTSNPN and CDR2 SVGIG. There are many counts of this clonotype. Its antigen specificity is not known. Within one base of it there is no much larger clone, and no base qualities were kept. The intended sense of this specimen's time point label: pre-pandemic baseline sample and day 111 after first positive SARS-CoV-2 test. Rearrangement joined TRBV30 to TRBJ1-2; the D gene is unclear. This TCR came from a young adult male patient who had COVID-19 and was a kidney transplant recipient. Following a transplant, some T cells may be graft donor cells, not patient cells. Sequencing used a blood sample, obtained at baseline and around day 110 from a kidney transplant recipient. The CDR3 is CAWSRLRYRKTYGYTF. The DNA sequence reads TGTGCCTGGTCGAGGTTGCGTTATAGAAAGACCTATGGCTACACCTTC.